A selection of T cell receptor beta chains follows, all from one sample in a study of T cell responses to AZD1222 COVID-19 vaccine. The repertoire was sequenced with immunoSEQ multiplex PCR; TCRdb's copy has only in-frame clones and lacks some. The sample yields some 66,000 clones, over 75% seen once. The source material was peripheral blood, sampled on day 0 of AZD1222 vaccination. Receptors were obtained from an adult in good health. Both conserved end residues are part of each CDR3. A D gene is named only where the DNA matches it firmly. Size is stated for part of the rows, as once, few or many counts, or as a class when the clone is expanded.

CDR3	DNA	J	size	V	D
CASSPDRARGANVLTF	TGTGCCAGCAGCCCAGACAGGGCACGGGGGGCCAACGTCCTGACTTTC	TRBJ2-6	.	TRBV27	TRBD1
CASSQGSYEQYF	TGCGCCAGCAGTCAGGGCTCCTACGAGCAGTACTTC	TRBJ2-7	.	TRBV10-2	.
CASSLDTNQPQHF	TGTGCCAGCAGCTTGGACACAAATCAGCCCCAGCATTTT	TRBJ1-5	.	TRBV5-4	.
CASSLGQDSNQPQHF	TGTGCCAGCAGCCTGGGACAGGATAGCAATCAGCCCCAGCATTTT	TRBJ1-5	.	TRBV3-1/TRBV3-2	TRBD1
CASSPGQGRYGYTF	TGTGCCAGCAGCCCAGGACAGGGCCGCTATGGCTACACCTTC	TRBJ1-2	.	TRBV5-4	TRBD1
CASRLTGNTGELFF	TGTGCCAGCAGGCTGACGGGGAACACCGGGGAGCTGTTTTTT	TRBJ2-2	.	TRBV6-5	.
CASSLLPGGQTGELFF	TGTGCCAGCAGCTTGTTACCGGGGGGGCAGACCGGGGAGCTGTTTTTT	TRBJ2-2	.	TRBV5-4	TRBD2
CASSLGHGELFF	TGTGCCAGCAGCTTGGGGCACGGGGAGCTGTTTTTT	TRBJ2-2	.	TRBV11-3	.
CASSSHRGSGNTIYF	TGTGCCAGCAGCTCTCACAGGGGGTCAGGAAACACCATATATTTT	TRBJ1-3	.	TRBV9	TRBD1
CASSEDRGDTQYF	TGCGCCAGCAGTGAGGATCGAGGGGATACGCAGTATTTT	TRBJ2-3	.	TRBV10-2	.
CAWSNRVGYTF	TGTGCCTGGAGTAACAGGGTCGGCTACACCTTC	TRBJ1-2	.	TRBV30	.
CASSFNGPSERAFF	TGCGCCAGCAGCTTCAACGGGCCCTCCGAGAGGGCTTTCTTT	TRBJ1-1	.	TRBV5-1	.
CAWLRDFYTEAFF	TGTGCCTGGTTAAGGGATTTTTACACTGAAGCTTTCTTT	TRBJ1-1	.	TRBV30	.
CASRDSDRTAYEQYF	TGTGCCAGCAGGGATTCGGACAGGACCGCCTACGAGCAGTACTTC	TRBJ2-7	.	TRBV6-5	TRBD1
CASILGINEKLFF	TGTGCCAGCATATTGGGGATTAATGAAAAACTGTTTTTT	TRBJ1-4	.	TRBV2	.
CASSLAGGQGQPQHF	TGCGCCAGCAGCTTGGCGGGTGGACAGGGCCAGCCCCAGCATTTT	TRBJ1-5	.	TRBV5-1	TRBD1
CASSPQGSRSYTF	TGTGCCAGCTCACCCCAGGGTTCTCGGAGCTACACCTTC	TRBJ1-2	.	TRBV18	.
CASSKAQEGRHEQFF	TGTGCCAGCAGCAAAGCGCAGGAGGGCAGGCATGAGCAGTTCTTC	TRBJ2-1	once	TRBV21-1	.
CASSLVETGNTEAFF	TGCGCCAGCAGCTTGGTGGAGACGGGGAACACTGAAGCTTTCTTT	TRBJ1-1	.	TRBV5-1	.
CASSQDVGAGLAYNSPLHF	TGTGCCAGCAGCCAAGACGTAGGGGCTGGGCTTGCCTATAATTCACCCCTCCACTTT	TRBJ1-6	few	TRBV3-1/TRBV3-2	.
CASSQVAGRTDTQYF	TGCGCCAGCAGCCAAGTGGCCGGACGCACAGATACGCAGTATTTT	TRBJ2-3	.	TRBV4-1	.
CASRGTGLVSYEQYF	TGTGCCAGCAGGGGGACAGGCCTCGTTTCCTACGAGCAGTACTTC	TRBJ2-7	.	TRBV6-5	TRBD1
CASSSNRGASTEAFF	TGTGCCAGCAGCTCCAACAGGGGGGCGAGCACTGAAGCTTTCTTT	TRBJ1-1	.	TRBV7-3	TRBD1
CASSLGRTYTEAFF	TGTGCCAGCAGCTTGGGGAGAACCTACACTGAAGCTTTCTTT	TRBJ1-1	.	TRBV11-1	.
CASSRNWASEDNEQFF	TGTGCCAGCAGTAGGAATTGGGCTAGCGAAGACAATGAGCAGTTCTTC	TRBJ2-1	.	TRBV28	.
CASSQGTGKGRGYTF	TGTGCCAGCAGCCAGGGGACAGGGAAGGGCCGCGGCTACACCTTC	TRBJ1-2	.	TRBV7-6	TRBD1
CASPPGGRGSPLHF	TGTGCCTCCCCGCCCGGGGGGCGGGGATCACCCCTCCACTTT	TRBJ1-6	once	TRBV30	.
CSVVSGLNTEAFF	TGCAGCGTTGTGAGTGGTCTGAACACTGAAGCTTTCTTT	TRBJ1-1	.	TRBV29-1	.
CASSPQGFGTQYF	TGTGCCAGCAGCCCTCAGGGATTCGGTACGCAGTATTTT	TRBJ2-3	.	TRBV5-6	.
CASSQEFDNYGYTF	TGCGCCAGCAGCCAAGAGTTTGACAACTATGGCTACACCTTC	TRBJ1-2	once	TRBV4-3	.
CASSPDRGLMNTEAFF	TGTGCCAGCTCACCGGACAGGGGGCTCATGAACACTGAAGCTTTCTTT	TRBJ1-1	once	TRBV18	TRBD1
CASSPSTGALTEAFF	TGTGCCAGCTCCCCATCAACGGGGGCCCTCACTGAAGCTTTCTTT	TRBJ1-1	.	TRBV18	.
CAYNLRGQKKAQAITDTQYF	TGTGCCTACAATTTAAGAGGGCAGAAGAAGGCTCAAGCGATCACAGATACGCAGTATTTT	TRBJ2-3	.	TRBV21-1	.
CASSYVLAGGRNEQFF	TGTGCCAGCAGTTATGTACTAGCGGGGGGGCGAAATGAGCAGTTCTTC	TRBJ2-1	.	TRBV6-2/TRBV6-3	TRBD2
CASSGTGNQPQHF	TGTGCCAGTAGTGGAACAGGGAATCAGCCCCAGCATTTT	TRBJ1-5	.	TRBV19	.
CASSGTRQGRTGTGELFF	TGTGCCAGCAGCGGGACCAGACAGGGCCGAACGGGCACCGGGGAGCTGTTTTTT	TRBJ2-2	medium-sized	TRBV2	TRBD1
CASRLGGDTEAFF	TGTGCCAGTAGGCTAGGGGGAGACACTGAAGCTTTCTTT	TRBJ1-1	.	TRBV19	.
CASGPTWTESYEQYF	TGTGCCAGCGGCCCAACCTGGACAGAGTCCTACGAGCAGTACTTC	TRBJ2-7	few	TRBV2	.
CAISEKGHYNEQFF	TGTGCCATCAGTGAAAAGGGGCACTACAATGAGCAGTTCTTC	TRBJ2-1	.	TRBV10-3	.
CASSQEVWGQGLGYTF	TGTGCCAGCAGCCAAGAGGTATGGGGACAGGGTTTAGGCTACACCTTC	TRBJ1-2	.	TRBV4-2	TRBD1
CASSLGSTNEQFF	TGTGCCAGCAGCTTGGGGTCTACCAATGAGCAGTTCTTC	TRBJ2-1	.	TRBV5-4	.
CASSVEGNEQYF	TGTGCCAGCAGCGTAGAGGGAAACGAGCAGTACTTC	TRBJ2-7	once	TRBV9	.